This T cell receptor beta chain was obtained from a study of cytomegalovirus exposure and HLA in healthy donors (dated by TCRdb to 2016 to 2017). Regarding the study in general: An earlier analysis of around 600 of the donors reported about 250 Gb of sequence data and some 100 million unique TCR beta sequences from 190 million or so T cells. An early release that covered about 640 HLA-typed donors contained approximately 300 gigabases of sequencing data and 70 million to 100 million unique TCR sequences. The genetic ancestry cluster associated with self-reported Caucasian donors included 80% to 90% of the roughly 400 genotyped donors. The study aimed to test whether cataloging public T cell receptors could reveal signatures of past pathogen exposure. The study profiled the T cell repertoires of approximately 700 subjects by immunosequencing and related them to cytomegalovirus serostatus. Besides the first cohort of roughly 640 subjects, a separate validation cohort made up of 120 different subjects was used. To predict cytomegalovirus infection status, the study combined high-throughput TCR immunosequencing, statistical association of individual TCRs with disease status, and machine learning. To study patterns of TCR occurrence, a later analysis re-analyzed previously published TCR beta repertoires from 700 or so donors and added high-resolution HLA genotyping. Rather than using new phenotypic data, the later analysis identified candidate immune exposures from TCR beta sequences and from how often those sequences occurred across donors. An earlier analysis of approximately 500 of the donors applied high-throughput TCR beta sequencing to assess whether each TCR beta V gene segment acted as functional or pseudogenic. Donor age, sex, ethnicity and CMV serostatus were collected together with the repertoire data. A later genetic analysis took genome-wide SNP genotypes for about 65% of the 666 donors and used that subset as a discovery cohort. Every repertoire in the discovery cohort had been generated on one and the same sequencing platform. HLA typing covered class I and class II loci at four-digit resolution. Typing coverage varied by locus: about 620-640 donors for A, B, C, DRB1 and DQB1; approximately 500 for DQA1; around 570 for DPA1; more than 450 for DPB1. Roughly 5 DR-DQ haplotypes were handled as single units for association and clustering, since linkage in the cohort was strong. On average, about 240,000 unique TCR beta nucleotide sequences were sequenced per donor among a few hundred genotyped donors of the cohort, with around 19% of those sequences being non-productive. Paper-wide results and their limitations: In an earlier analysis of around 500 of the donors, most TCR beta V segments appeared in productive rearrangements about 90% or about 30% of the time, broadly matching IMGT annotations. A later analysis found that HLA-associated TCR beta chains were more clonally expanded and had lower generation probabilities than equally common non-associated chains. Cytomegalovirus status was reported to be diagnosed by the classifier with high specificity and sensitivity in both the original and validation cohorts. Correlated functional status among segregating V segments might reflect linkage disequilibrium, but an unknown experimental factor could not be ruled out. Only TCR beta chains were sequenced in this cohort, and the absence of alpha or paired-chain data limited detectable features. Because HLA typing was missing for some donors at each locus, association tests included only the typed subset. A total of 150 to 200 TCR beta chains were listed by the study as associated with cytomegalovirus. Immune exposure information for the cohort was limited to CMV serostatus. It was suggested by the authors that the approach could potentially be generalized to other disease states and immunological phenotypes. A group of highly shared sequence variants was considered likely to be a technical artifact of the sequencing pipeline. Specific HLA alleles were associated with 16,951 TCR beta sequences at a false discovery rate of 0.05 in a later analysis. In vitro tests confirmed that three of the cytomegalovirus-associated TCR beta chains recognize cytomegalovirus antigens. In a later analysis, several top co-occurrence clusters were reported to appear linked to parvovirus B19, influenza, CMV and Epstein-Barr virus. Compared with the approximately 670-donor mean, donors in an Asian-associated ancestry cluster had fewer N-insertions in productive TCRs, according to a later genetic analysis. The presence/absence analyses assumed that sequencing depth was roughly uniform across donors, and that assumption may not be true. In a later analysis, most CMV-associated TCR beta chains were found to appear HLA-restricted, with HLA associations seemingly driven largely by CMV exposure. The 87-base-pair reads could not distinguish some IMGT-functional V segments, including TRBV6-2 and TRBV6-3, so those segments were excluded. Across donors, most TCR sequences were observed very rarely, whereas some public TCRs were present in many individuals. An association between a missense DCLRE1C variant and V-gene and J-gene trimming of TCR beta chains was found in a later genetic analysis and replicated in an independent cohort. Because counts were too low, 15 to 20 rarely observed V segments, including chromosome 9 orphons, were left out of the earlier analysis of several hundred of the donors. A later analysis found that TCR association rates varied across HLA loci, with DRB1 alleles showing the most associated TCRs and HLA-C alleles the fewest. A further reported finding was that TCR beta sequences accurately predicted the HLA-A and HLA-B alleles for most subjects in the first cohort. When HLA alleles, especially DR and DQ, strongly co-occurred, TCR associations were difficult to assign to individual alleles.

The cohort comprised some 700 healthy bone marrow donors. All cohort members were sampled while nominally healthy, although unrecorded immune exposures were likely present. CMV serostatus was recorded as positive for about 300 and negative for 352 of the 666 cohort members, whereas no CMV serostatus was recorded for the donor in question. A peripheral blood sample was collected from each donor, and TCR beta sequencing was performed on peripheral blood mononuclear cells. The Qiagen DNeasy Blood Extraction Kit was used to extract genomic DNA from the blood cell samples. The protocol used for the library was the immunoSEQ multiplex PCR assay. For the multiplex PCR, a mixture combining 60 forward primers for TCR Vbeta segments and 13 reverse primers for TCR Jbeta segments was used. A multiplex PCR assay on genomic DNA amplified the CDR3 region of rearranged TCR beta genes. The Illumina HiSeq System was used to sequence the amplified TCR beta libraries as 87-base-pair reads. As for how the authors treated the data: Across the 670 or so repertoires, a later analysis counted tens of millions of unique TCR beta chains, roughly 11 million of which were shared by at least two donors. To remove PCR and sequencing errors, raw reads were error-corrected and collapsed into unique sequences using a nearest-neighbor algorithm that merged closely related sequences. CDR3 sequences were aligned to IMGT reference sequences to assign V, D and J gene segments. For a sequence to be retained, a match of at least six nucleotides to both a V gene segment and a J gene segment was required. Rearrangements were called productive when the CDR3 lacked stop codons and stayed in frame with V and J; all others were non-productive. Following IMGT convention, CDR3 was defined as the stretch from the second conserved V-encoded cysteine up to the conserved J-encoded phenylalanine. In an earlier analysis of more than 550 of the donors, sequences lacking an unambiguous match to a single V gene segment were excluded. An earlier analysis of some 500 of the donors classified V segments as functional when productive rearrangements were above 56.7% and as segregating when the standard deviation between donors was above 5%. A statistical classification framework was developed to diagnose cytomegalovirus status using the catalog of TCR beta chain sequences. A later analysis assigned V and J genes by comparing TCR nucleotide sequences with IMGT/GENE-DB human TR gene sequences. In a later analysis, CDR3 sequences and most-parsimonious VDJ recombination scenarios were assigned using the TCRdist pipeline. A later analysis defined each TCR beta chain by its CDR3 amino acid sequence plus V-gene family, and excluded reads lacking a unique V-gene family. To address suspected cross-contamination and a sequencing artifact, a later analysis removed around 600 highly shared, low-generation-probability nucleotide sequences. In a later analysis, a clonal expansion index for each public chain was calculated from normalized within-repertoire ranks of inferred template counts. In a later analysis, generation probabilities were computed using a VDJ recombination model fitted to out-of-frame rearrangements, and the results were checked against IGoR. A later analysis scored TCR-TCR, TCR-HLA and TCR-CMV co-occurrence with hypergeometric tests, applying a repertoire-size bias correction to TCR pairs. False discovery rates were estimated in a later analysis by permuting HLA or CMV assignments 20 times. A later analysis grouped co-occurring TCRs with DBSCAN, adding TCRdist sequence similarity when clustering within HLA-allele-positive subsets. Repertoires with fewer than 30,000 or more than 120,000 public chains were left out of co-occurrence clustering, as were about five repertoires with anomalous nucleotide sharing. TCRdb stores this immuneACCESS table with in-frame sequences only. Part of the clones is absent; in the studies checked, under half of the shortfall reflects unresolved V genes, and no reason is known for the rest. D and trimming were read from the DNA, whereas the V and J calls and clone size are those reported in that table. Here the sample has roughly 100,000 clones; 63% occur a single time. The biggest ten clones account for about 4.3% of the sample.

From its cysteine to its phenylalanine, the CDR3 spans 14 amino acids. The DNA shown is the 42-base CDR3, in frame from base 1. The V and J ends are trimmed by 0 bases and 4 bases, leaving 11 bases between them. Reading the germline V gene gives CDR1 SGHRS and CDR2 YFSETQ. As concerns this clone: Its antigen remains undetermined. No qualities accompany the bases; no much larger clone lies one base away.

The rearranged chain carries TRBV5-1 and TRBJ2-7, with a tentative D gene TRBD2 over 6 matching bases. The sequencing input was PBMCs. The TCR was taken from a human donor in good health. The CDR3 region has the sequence CASSLDSSGYEQYF. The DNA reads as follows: TGCGCCAGCAGCTTGGATAGTAGCGGTTACGAGCAGTACTTC.